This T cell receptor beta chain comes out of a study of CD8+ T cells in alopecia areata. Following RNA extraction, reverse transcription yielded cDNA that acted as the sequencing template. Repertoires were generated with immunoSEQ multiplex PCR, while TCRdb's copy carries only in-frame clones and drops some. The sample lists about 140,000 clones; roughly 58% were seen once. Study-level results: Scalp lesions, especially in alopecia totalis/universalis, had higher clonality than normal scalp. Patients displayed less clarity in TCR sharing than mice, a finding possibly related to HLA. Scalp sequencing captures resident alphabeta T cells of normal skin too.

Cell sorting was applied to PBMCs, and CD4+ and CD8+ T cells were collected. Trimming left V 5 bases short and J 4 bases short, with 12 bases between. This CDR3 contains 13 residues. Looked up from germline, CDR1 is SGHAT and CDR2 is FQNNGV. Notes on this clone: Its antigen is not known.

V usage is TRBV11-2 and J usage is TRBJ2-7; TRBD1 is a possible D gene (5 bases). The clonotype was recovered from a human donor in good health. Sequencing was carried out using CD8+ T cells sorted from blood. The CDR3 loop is CASSQGLAYEQYF. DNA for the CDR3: TGTGCCAGCAGCCAGGGATTAGCTTACGAGCAGTACTTC.